A single sample gave rise to the 20 T cell receptor beta chains below, sequenced in a study of identical twins. TCRdb ran MiXCR on the 5' RACE reads and lists one entry per CDR3 protein. The table includes about 890,000 distinct CDR3 sequences, around an eighth detected once. These data also formed part of another study, on yellow fever vaccine responses in identical twins.

Source material: PBMCs. All receptors derive from a woman between 18 and 29 years old in good health.

The chain is built from TRBV28 and TRBJ2-7; no clear D gene. This CDR3 has 12 amino acids. Trimming stripped 6 bases from V and 0 bases from J, with 6 bases between. Germline V gene data show CDR1 as MDHEN and CDR2 as SYDVKM. The DNA for the CDR3 is TGTGCCAGCAGGGTAAGCTCCTACGAGCAGTACTTC. Translating it yields CASRVSSYEQYF.

J is TRBJ2-5 and V is TRBV29-1; tentatively, D is TRBD2 (5 bases). The CDR3 consists of 12 residues. CDR1 is SQVTM and CDR2 is ANQGSEA in the germline V gene. V was pared by 7 bases and J by 1 base, with 10 bases between. DNA for the CDR3: TGCAGCGGGGCCGGGATCCAAGAGACCCAGTACTTC. It encodes CSGAGIQETQYF. Full variable domain (outside the CDR3, taken from reference TRBV29-1 and TRBJ2-5): SAVISQKPSRDICQRGTSLTIQCQVDSQVTMMFWYRQQPGQSLTLIATANQGSEATYESGFVIDKFPISRPNLTFSTLTVSNMSPEDSSIYLCSGAGIQETQYFGPGTRLLVL.

V is TRBV20-1 and J is TRBJ1-1, with D tentatively TRBD1 (5 bases). V was pared by 3 bases and J by 5 bases, with 13 bases between. Germline loops: CDR1 DFQATT, CDR2 SNEGSKA (reference sequence). CDR3 length equals 13 residues. DNA for the CDR3: TGCAGTGCTAGTCGTAGGGGAATAACTGAAGCTTTCTTT. Translated, it gives CSASRRGITEAFF.

The chain recombines TRBV7-6 with TRBJ1-2; tentatively, D is TRBD1 (5 bases). The V and J ends lost 2 bases and 6 bases respectively, with 16 bases between them. This CDR3 has 15 residues. Germline CDR1 is SGHVS and CDR2 is FNYEAQ. CDR3 sequence: CASSLRVSGFDGYTF. The CDR3 nucleotides are TGTGCCAGCAGCTTAAGGGTCTCAGGGTTCGATGGCTACACCTTC.

This clonotype has ten or more counts. The rearrangement uses TRBV12-3 or TRBV12-4 and TRBJ1-3, with a possible D match to TRBD1 (5 bases). V lost 8 bases, J lost 0 bases, and 8 bases lay in between. The CDR3 sequence is 13 residues long. The CDR3 sequence: CASGHYSGNTIYF. CDR3 nucleotides: TGTGCCAGCGGACACTACTCTGGAAACACCATATATTTT.

This clonotype showed up just a few times. The chain recombines TRBV10-3 with TRBJ1-5, with D perhaps TRBD1 (6 bases). This CDR3 spans 14 amino acids. Germline CDR1 ENHRY, CDR2 SYGVKD. V was cut by 6 bases and J by 6 bases, with 15 bases left in between. CDR3 region: CAISTTGYGQPQHF. In nucleotides, the CDR3 is TGTGCCATCAGCACTACAGGGTATGGTCAGCCCCAGCATTTT.

This clonotype occurred a few times. The rearrangement joins TRBV7-2 to TRBJ2-1; TRBD1 matches 7 bases. CDR1 is SGHTA and CDR2 is FQGNSA in the germline V gene. The CDR3 is 15 residues long. J gave up 4 bases and V 7 bases, and 10 bases lay outside the gene matches. The CDR3 bases are TGTGCCAGCACCCAGACAGGGACGGTTTACAATGAGCAGTTCTTC. Protein sequence: CASTQTGTVYNEQFF.

Many counts were recorded for this clonotype. V usage is TRBV5-6 and J usage is TRBJ2-2; 7 nucleotides line up with TRBD1. The ends lost 6 bases at V and 7 bases at J; junction bases unmatched: 12. CDR3 length equals 15 residues. Germline V gives CDR1 SGHDT, CDR2 YYEEEE. The CDR3 protein is CASIAQTGRIGELFF. CDR3 DNA: TGTGCCAGCATAGCACAGACAGGGCGAATCGGGGAGCTGTTTTTT.

This clonotype has a handful of counts. This rearrangement joins TRBV20-1 to TRBJ2-7; 8 nucleotides match TRBD2. Germline V lookup: CDR1 DFQATT, CDR2 SNEGSKA (reference sequence). This CDR3 is built from 18 residues. V dropped 5 bases and J dropped 4; count of bases not matched to a gene: 22. The chain's CDR3 is CSAPHHANRGGSSYEQYF. In DNA form, the CDR3 reads TGCAGTGCTCCCCACCATGCCAATCGGGGGGGTAGTTCTTACGAGCAGTACTTC.

The chain employs TRBV24-1 and TRBJ2-5; D unclear. The V gene lost 4 bases and the J gene lost 1 base, with 12 bases spanning the gap. Germline V gives CDR1 KGHDR, CDR2 SFDVKD. This CDR3 spans 15 amino acids. CDR3 amino acids: CATSDPDGPQETQYF. CDR3 nucleotide sequence: TGTGCCACCAGTGACCCGGACGGACCCCAAGAGACCCAGTACTTC.

This clonotype was detected many times. CDR3 amino acids: CASGSGNQPQHF. DNA for the CDR3: TGTGCTTCAGGTTCAGGCAATCAGCCCCAGCATTTT. The chain employs TRBV3-1 and TRBJ1-5, with no clear D. CDR3 length equals 12 residues. The germline V gene encodes CDR1 LGHDT and CDR2 YNNKEL (reference sequence).

This clonotype was found a few times. J is TRBJ2-1 and V is TRBV20-1; perhaps TRBD2 as D (6 bases). The germline V gene encodes CDR1 DFQATT and CDR2 SNEGSKA (reference sequence). The V end lost 1 base, the J end lost 0 bases, and 13 bases lay between the germline ends. The length of the CDR3 is 16 residues. CDR3 bases: TGCAGTGCTAGAGTAGGCCGGGAGAGCTCCTACAATGAGCAGTTCTTC. Translation gives CSARVGRESSYNEQFF.

This clonotype was found a few times. The chain's CDR3 is CASSLAWGRMGIEQFF. CDR3 in DNA: TGTGCCAGCAGCTTAGCGTGGGGGCGGATGGGTATTGAGCAGTTCTTC. The chain joins TRBV7-8 to TRBJ2-1, with D possibly being TRBD1 (6 bases). This CDR3 contains 16 residues. Per the germline V gene, CDR1 is SGHVS and CDR2 is FQNEAQ. V lost 0 bases and J 9 bases, leaving 18 bases between the germline ends. Full variable domain (outside the CDR3, taken from reference TRBV7-8 and TRBJ2-1): GAGVSQSPRYKVAKRGQDVALRCDPISGHVSLFWYQQALGQGPEFLTYFQNEAQLDKSGLPSDRFFAERPEGSVSTLKIQRTQQEDSAVYLCASSLAWGRMGIEQFFGPGTRLTVL.

The rearrangement uses TRBV13 and TRBJ2-1, with D hard to call. The V and J ends lost 1 base and 10 bases respectively, with 14 bases between them. Germline V lookup: CDR1 PRHDT, CDR2 FYEKMQ (reference sequence). The CDR3 runs to 14 residues. The CDR3 here is CASSLEGGPQEQFF. CDR3 bases: TGTGCCAGCAGCTTAGAGGGCGGCCCTCAGGAGCAGTTCTTC.

This rearrangement joins TRBV15 to TRBJ2-1; 8 nucleotides align to TRBD1. Unmatched junction bases numbered 7, after V lost 4 bases and J lost 8 bases. Germline-derived CDR1 and CDR2 are LNHNV and YYDKDF (reference sequence). The CDR3 is made up of 14 amino acids. The DNA of the CDR3 is TGTGCCACCAGCAAAGAAGACAGGGGCTATGAGCAGTTCTTC. This codes for CATSKEDRGYEQFF.

V usage is TRBV7-9 and J usage is TRBJ2-7; D remains ambiguous. The CDR3 is 14 residues long. V lost 5 bases, J lost 2 bases, and 13 bases lay in between. The germline CDR1 and CDR2 sequences are SEHNR and FQNEAQ (reference sequence). CDR3 amino acids: CASSPSHSAYEQYF. CDR3 bases: TGTGCCAGCAGCCCTTCTCATTCCGCCTACGAGCAGTACTTC.

This clonotype was counted at least ten times. This chain joins TRBV9 and TRBJ2-3; TRBD1 is a possible D gene (5 bases). Germline CDR1 SGDLS, CDR2 YYNGEE. This CDR3 has 14 amino acids. The V gene lost 0 bases and the J gene lost 6 bases, with 11 bases spanning the gap. The CDR3 protein is CASSVGGPRDTQYF. As DNA, the CDR3 is TGTGCCAGCAGCGTAGGGGGCCCCAGGGATACGCAGTATTTT.

V usage is TRBV5-1 and J usage is TRBJ2-1; D may be TRBD2 (6 bases). Germline assignment: CDR1 SGHRS and CDR2 YFSETQ. This CDR3 is 16 amino acids long. The V end lost 4 bases, the J end lost 4 bases, and 18 bases lay between the germline ends. The CDR3 loop is CASSPPPQTRYNEQFF. In DNA form, the CDR3 reads TGCGCCAGCAGCCCCCCCCCACAGACTAGGTACAATGAGCAGTTCTTC.

The V gene is TRBV15, the J gene TRBJ1-2; D not certain. The CDR3 loop spans 15 amino acids. V lost 0 bases and J lost 2, with 10 bases in between. The germline CDR1 and CDR2 sequences are LNHNV and YYDKDF (reference sequence). CDR3 DNA: TGTGCCACCAGCAGAGACCTAAGGGAAAACTATGGCTACACCTTC. It is translated as CATSRDLRENYGYTF. The complete variable domain, with remaining parts taken from reference TRBV15 and TRBJ1-2, reads DAMVIQNPRYQVTQFGKPVTLSCSQTLNHNVMYWYQQKSSQAPKLLFHYYDKDFNNEADTPDNFQSRRPNTSFCFLDIRSPGLGDTAMYLCATSRDLRENYGYTFGSGTRLTVV.

The chain combines TRBV12-5 with TRBJ2-2, with unresolved D. Looked up from germline, CDR1 is LGHNT and CDR2 is FRNRAP. V was shortened by 5 bases and J by 0 bases, with 7 bases between the two germline ends. The CDR3 extends over 14 amino acids. CDR3 protein: CASGLGANTGELFF. The DNA of the CDR3 is TGTGCTAGTGGTCTTGGGGCGAACACCGGGGAGCTGTTTTTT.